The 22 T cell receptor beta chains given below trace back to one sample, sequenced in a study of cytomegalovirus exposure and HLA in healthy donors. In the PCR, 60 Vbeta and 13 Jbeta primers were used. TCRdb keeps only in-frame clones here, not all; method: immunoSEQ multiplex PCR. This table holds 100,000 to 150,000 clones, 70% to 85% found once. The specimen was PBMCs. These receptors all stem from a male donor in good health and CMV-seropositive.

This clone showed up just once. The rearrangement links TRBV5-1 to TRBJ2-1; maybe TRBD1 (5 bases). Germline V gives CDR1 SGHRS, CDR2 YFSETQ. The CDR3 contains 13 residues. V lost 3 bases to trimming and J lost 3 bases, with 7 bases between them. CDR3 DNA: TGCGCCAGCAGCTCGGACATCTACAATGAGCAGTTCTTC. Residues: CASSSDIYNEQFF.

V is TRBV25-1 and J is TRBJ1-2, with TRBD1 identical over 9 bases. J was trimmed by 3 bases and V by 4 bases; bases with no gene match: 3. This CDR3 has 14 amino acids. Germline V gives CDR1 MGHDK, CDR2 SYGVNS. CDR3 in amino acids: CASSGTGDYYGYTF. CDR3 nucleotides: TGTGCCAGCAGTGGGACAGGGGATTACTATGGCTACACCTTC.

The chain is built from TRBV5-1 and TRBJ2-5; D is possibly TRBD2 (5 bases). With the DNA end fitting TRBJ2-7 better, the J assignment may be wrong. The CDR3 totals 14 residues. Germline-derived CDR1 and CDR2 are SGHRS and YFSETQ. CDR3 nucleotides: TGCGCCAGCAGCTTGGATCTAGCCTCCTACGAGCAGTACTTC. It is translated as CASSLDLASYEQYF.

There are a few counts of this clone. The V gene is TRBV10-2, the J gene TRBJ1-2; no clear D. The CDR3 is made up of 13 amino acids. In germline, CDR1 is WSHSY, CDR2 SAAADI. V was pared by 2 bases and J by 2 bases, with 6 bases between. The CDR3 sequence: CASSERLNYGYTF. The CDR3 nucleotides read TGCGCCAGCAGTGAGAGACTAAACTATGGCTACACCTTC.

The DNA for the CDR3 is TGTGCCACTACTACAGGGCAAGGGACCGGGGAGCTGTTTTTT. This codes for CATTTGQGTGELFF. The rearrangement links TRBV15 to TRBJ2-2; maybe TRBD1 (6 bases). V lost 9 bases and J lost 5, with 16 bases in between. The CDR3 totals 14 residues. Germline assignment: CDR1 LNHNV and CDR2 YYDKDF (reference sequence).

For this clone: An end of the junction differs from the germline gene, which may be a read error. V is TRBV7-9 and J is TRBJ2-1, with a possible D match to TRBD1 (6 bases). This CDR3 comprises 12 residues. In germline, CDR1 is SEHNR, CDR2 FQNEAQ (reference sequence). CDR3 coding DNA: TGTTCCAGCAGCTTAACAGGGAATGAGCAGTTCTTC. This codes for CSSSLTGNEQFF.

The V and J genes are TRBV2 and TRBJ1-5; tentative D call: TRBD1 (6 bases). The CDR3 loop spans 15 amino acids. Germline V gene data show CDR1 as SNHLY and CDR2 as FYNNEI. V lost 6 bases and J 0 bases, leaving 12 bases between the germline ends. The CDR3 protein is CASSARDTSNQPQHF. For the CDR3, the DNA is TGTGCCAGCAGCGCCCGGGACACTAGCAATCAGCCCCAGCATTTT.

This rearrangement joins TRBV27 to TRBJ2-1; TRBD2 is a possible D gene (6 bases). This CDR3 is 15 amino acids long. V was trimmed by 6 bases and J by 7 bases, leaving 19 bases between them. Germline V gene data show CDR1 as MNHEY and CDR2 as SMNVEV (reference sequence). CDR3 amino acids: CASSPLGVGRNEQFF. The CDR3 nucleotides read TGTGCCAGCAGCCCCCTCGGGGTGGGGAGGAATGAGCAGTTCTTC.

This clone has a handful of counts. The chain couples TRBV25-1 to TRBJ2-7, with 10 bases lining up with TRBD2. Germline V lookup: CDR1 MGHDK, CDR2 SYGVNS. V dropped 1 base and J dropped 1; count of bases not matched to a gene: 4. This CDR3 is built from 16 residues. The CDR3 loop reads CASSELSGGVSYEQYF. CDR3 sequence (DNA): TGTGCCAGCAGTGAATTAAGCGGGGGGGTATCCTACGAGCAGTACTTC.

This clone was seen a few times. V usage is TRBV28 and J usage is TRBJ2-7; D remains ambiguous. CDR3 size: 12 residues. Trimming cost V 1 base and J 6 bases, with 7 bases left between them. Germline CDR1 MDHEN, CDR2 SYDVKM. The CDR3 loop is CASSLLSSEQYF. Here the CDR3 DNA reads TGTGCCAGCAGTTTATTGTCTTCCGAGCAGTACTTC.

The rearrangement joins TRBV28 to TRBJ2-2; 9 bases align to TRBD2. This CDR3 spans 15 amino acids. V was pared by 5 bases and J by 6 bases, with 7 bases of the junction left unmatched. The germline CDR1 and CDR2 sequences are MDHEN and SYDVKM. CDR3 in DNA: TGTGCCAGCAGTCTAATAGCGGGAGACGCCGGGGAGCTGTTTTTT. Protein: CASSLIAGDAGELFF.

The chain combines TRBV25-1 with TRBJ1-1, with TRBD1 matching over 10 bases. Germline CDR1 reads MGHDK; CDR2 reads SYGVNS. V shed 5 bases, J shed 0 bases, and the junction held 3 bases outside the gene matches. The CDR3 is 15 amino acids. The chain's CDR3 is CASSTGQGLNTEAFF. The CDR3 nucleotides read TGTGCCAGCAGTACGGGACAGGGGCTGAACACTGAAGCTTTCTTT.

V is TRBV30 and J is TRBJ1-2; 8 bases are a match to TRBD1. The CDR3 loop spans 15 amino acids. Germline values: CDR1 GTSNPN, CDR2 SVGIG (reference sequence). The V segment lost 1 base and the J segment 4 bases; nucleotides outside the gene matches: 8. The CDR3: CAWSEDRAFFYGYTF. CDR3 DNA: TGTGCCTGGAGTGAGGACAGGGCTTTTTTCTATGGCTACACCTTC.

The rearrangement links TRBV30 to TRBJ2-2; 7 bases match TRBD1. The trim removed 5 bases at V and 1 base at J, leaving 7 bases unmatched. CDR1 and CDR2 (germline): GTSNPN, SVGIG (reference sequence). This CDR3 has 15 amino acids. CDR3 region: CAWANGTENTGELFF. CDR3 bases: TGTGCCTGGGCGAACGGGACAGAGAACACCGGGGAGCTGTTTTTT.

CDR3: CASSPGPGQSNQPQHF. The CDR3 nucleotides read TGTGCCAGCAGCCCTGGGCCGGGACAAAGCAATCAGCCCCAGCATTTT. The rearrangement uses TRBV2 and TRBJ1-5; perhaps TRBD1 as D (6 bases). Trimming removed 6 bases from V and 1 base from J, with 16 bases in between. Germline assignment: CDR1 SNHLY and CDR2 FYNNEI. The CDR3 spans 16 residues.

The rearrangement joins TRBV4-2 to TRBJ2-5, with 11 bases matching TRBD1. The J call is uncertain, as TRBJ2-7 better fits the DNA end. Germline loops: CDR1 LGHNA, CDR2 YNFKEQ. This CDR3 is built from 15 residues. In nucleotides, the CDR3 is TGTGCCAGCAGCCAGGGACAGGGGGAATCCTACGAGCAGTACTTC. Its translation is CASSQGQGESYEQYF.

This clone is a singleton in its sample. One junction end disagrees with the germline gene, perhaps due to a read error. The rearrangement uses TRBV7-9 and TRBJ2-7, with 8 bases lining up with TRBD1. Germline V lookup: CDR1 SEHNR, CDR2 FQNEAQ (reference sequence). The CDR3 has 17 amino acids. This CDR3 reads CSSSPYGGQGGSYEQYF. The CDR3 DNA is TGTTCCAGCAGCCCATATGGCGGACAGGGTGGTTCCTACGAGCAGTACTTC.

This clone has only one observation. The same CDR3 can be traced to other DNA sequences in this sample. The CDR3: CSARGVYEQYF. In DNA, the CDR3 is TGCAGTGCTAGAGGAGTCTACGAGCAGTACTTC. V gene TRBV20-1 combines with J gene TRBJ2-7, with D uncertain. From germline, CDR1 is DFQATT and CDR2 SNEGSKA (reference sequence). V lost 1 base, J lost 3 bases, and 4 bases lay in between. The CDR3 sequence is 11 residues long.

The chain recombines TRBV5-1 with TRBJ2-7; 9 bases agree with TRBD2. V dropped 4 bases and J dropped 2; count of bases not matched to a gene: 10. CDR1 is SGHRS and CDR2 is YFSETQ in the germline V gene. The CDR3 sequence is 16 residues long. The CDR3 reads CASSRQSGGGAYEQYF. The CDR3 region has the DNA TGCGCCAGCAGCCGACAATCGGGCGGGGGGGCCTACGAGCAGTACTTC.

This sequence joins TRBV2 and TRBJ2-3, with 7 bases fitting TRBD2. The CDR3 is 16 residues long. After removal of 7 bases from V and 2 bases from J, the junction contained 12 bases not matched to a gene. The germline V gene has CDR1 SNHLY and CDR2 FYNNEI. The chain's CDR3 is CASNPWGGGSTDTQYF. The CDR3 DNA sequence: TGTGCCAGCAACCCCTGGGGGGGAGGGTCCACAGATACGCAGTATTTT.

The chain links TRBV10-3 to TRBJ1-6; D is unresolved. The CDR3 spans 14 residues. Germline V lookup: CDR1 ENHRY, CDR2 SYGVKD. V was pared by 8 bases and J by 14 bases, with 22 bases between. The DNA of the CDR3 is TGTGCCATCCCTACCGATCGGACTGACCTCACCCTCCACTTT. Protein product: CAIPTDRTDLTLHF.

This clone was counted between two and nine times. V is TRBV5-1 and J is TRBJ2-1, with TRBD2 identical over 13 bases. CDR1 and CDR2 from the germline V gene are SGHRS and YFSETQ. This CDR3 contains 16 residues. V was clipped by 1 base and J by 10 bases; unmatched bases: 8. Here the CDR3 DNA reads TGCGCCAGCAGCTTGTTGTCCCTGACTAGCGGGGGGGAGCAGTTCTTC. This translates into CASSLLSLTSGGEQFF.